The 18 T cell receptor beta chains reported below all come from one sample, sequenced in a study of T cells in Graves' hyperthyroidism and ophthalmopathy. Template material for amplifying TCR beta CDR3 regions consisted of RNA transcripts. Primed by the HTBI set, a first-round RT-PCR was run on the TCR CDR3. TCRdb used MiXCR to reprocess the multiplex PCR reads, holding one entry per CDR3 protein. Of 500,000 to 650,000 distinct CDR3 sequences listed, 40% to 55% are singletons. Material: peripheral blood or thyroid tissue (not recorded which). Every receptor here comes from an adult woman with Graves' disease, either hyperthyroidism or ophthalmopathy (not recorded which).

Turning to this clonotype: The final CDR3 position lacks the conserved phenylalanine or tryptophan, pointing to a likely read error. The rearrangement joins TRBV28 to TRBJ1-2; D is perhaps TRBD1 (6 bases). The CDR3 covers 14 residues. Germline V gene sequence: CDR1 MDHEN, CDR2 SYDVKM. V lost 10 bases, J lost 4 bases, and 19 bases lay in between. CDR3 nucleotides: TGTGCCAACTCCCCGCGGGACACTGCCTATGGCTACACCTCC. It codes for CANSPRDTAYGYTS.

CDR3 coding DNA: TGTGCCAGCAGTGAAGAACCGACAGGGAACCAAGAGACCCAGTACTTC. This sequence encodes CASSEEPTGNQETQYF. The rearrangement links TRBV12-3 or TRBV12-4 to TRBJ2-5, with 7 bases that match TRBD1. V lost 5 bases, J lost 0 bases, and 9 bases stayed unmatched. The CDR3 consists of 16 residues.

V gene TRBV7-9 combines with J gene TRBJ2-7; D call uncertain. The J call may be in error: the DNA end matches TRBJ2-1 better. Germline CDR1 SEHNR, CDR2 FQNEAQ (reference sequence). The CDR3 contains 14 residues. CDR3 nucleotide sequence: TGTGCCAGCAGCTTAGCGATACCTTACAATGAGCAGTTCTTC. Protein: CASSLAIPYNEQFF.

There are many counts of this clonotype. The rearrangement uses TRBV12-3 or TRBV12-4 and TRBJ1-6; D not resolved. V was clipped by 5 bases and J by 1 base, with 12 bases between them. This CDR3 region has 16 residues. The CDR3 here is CASSLGYGSYNSPLHF. CDR3 sequence (DNA): TGTGCCAGCAGTCTAGGGTACGGGTCCTATAATTCACCCCTCCACTTT.

This clonotype was observed a handful of times. This sequence joins TRBV20-1 and TRBJ2-7, with 13 positions matching TRBD2. CDR1 is DFQATT and CDR2 is SNEGSKA in the germline V gene (reference sequence). J lost 5 bases, V lost 0 bases, and 4 bases had no gene match. The CDR3 contains 15 residues. CDR3 sequence reads: CSAREKGTSGNEQYF. The CDR3 nucleotides are TGCAGTGCTAGAGAAAAAGGGACTAGCGGGAACGAGCAGTACTTC.

This clonotype came up many times. CDR3 nucleotide sequence: TGTGCCGGAGGACGGCTGGCCTACGAGCAGTACTTC. Translation gives CAGGRLAYEQYF. The J gene is TRBJ2-7, the V gene TRBV2, with D possibly matching TRBD2 (5 bases). From germline, CDR1 is SNHLY and CDR2 FYNNEI. The CDR3 is made up of 12 amino acids. V lost 11 bases, J lost 2 bases, and 13 bases lay in between.

The chain joins TRBV2 to TRBJ1-2; 8 bases align to TRBD1. Looked up from germline, CDR1 is SNHLY and CDR2 is FYNNEI. The CDR3 extends over 15 amino acids. V lost 6 bases and J lost 10; bases outside the gene matches: 16. The CDR3 spells CASSPRTGSEDDYTF. CDR3 DNA sequence: TGTGCCAGCAGCCCTCGGACAGGGTCAGAGGACGACTACACCTTC.

This clonotype was observed many times. The junction differs from germline at one of its ends, possibly a read error. The CDR3 protein is CAISDPPELAGSSGADVLTF. The CDR3 region has the DNA TGTGCCATCAGTGACCCTCCCGAACTAGCGGGAAGCTCTGGGGCCGACGTCCTGACTTTC. The chain links TRBV10-3 to TRBJ2-6; 10 bases match TRBD2. This CDR3 has 20 residues. Germline V CDR1 and CDR2: ENHRY, SYGVKD.

This clonotype occurred a few times. This chain joins TRBV4-1 and TRBJ1-2; no clear D gene. V lost 2 bases to trimming and J lost 4 bases, with 8 bases between them. Germline CDR1 is MGHRA and CDR2 is YSYEKL. This CDR3 has 13 amino acids. The CDR3 is CASSQTLLYGYTF. CDR3 DNA sequence: TGCGCCAGCAGCCAAACCCTTCTCTATGGCTACACCTTC.

The rearrangement links TRBV5-1 to TRBJ2-5; 7 bases fit TRBD2. The CDR3 extends over 16 amino acids. In germline, CDR1 is SGHRS, CDR2 YFSETQ. V gave up 5 bases and J gave up 2 bases; unmatched junction bases: 12. The CDR3 DNA reads as TGCGCCAGCAGTTGGTCTAGTTTGGGGGGGCAAGAGACCCAGTACTTC. This translates into CASSWSSLGGQETQYF.

The V and J genes are TRBV7-2 and TRBJ2-5, with a possible D match to TRBD1 (6 bases). CDR3 length: 16 residues. Deletions cut 1 base from V and 7 bases from J, with 19 bases between. CDR1 and CDR2 (germline): SGHTA, FQGNSA. The CDR3 DNA reads TGTGCCAGCAGCTTAGGACAGGCCATAAGAGGAGTGACCCAGTACTTC. It is translated as CASSLGQAIRGVTQYF.

The table lists this clonotype with many counts. The V call is TRBV2, the J call TRBJ2-2; possible D gene TRBD1, 5 bases. The V gene's germline CDR1 is SNHLY and CDR2 FYNNEI. This CDR3 comprises 17 residues. V lost 4 bases and J 2 bases, leaving 17 bases between the germline ends. CDR3 loop: CASSGFFRESNTGELFF. As DNA, the CDR3 is TGTGCCAGCAGTGGTTTTTTCAGGGAATCAAACACCGGGGAGCTGTTTTTT.

This clonotype was seen many times. The chain has TRBV19 and TRBJ2-2; 10 bases line up with TRBD1. This CDR3 is 15 amino acids long. With V trimmed by 5 bases and J by 2 bases, 2 bases remained unmatched. Germline CDR1 is LNHDA and CDR2 is SQIVND (reference sequence). As DNA, the CDR3 is TGTGCCAGTAGTTCGACAGGGGGCAACACCGGGGAGCTGTTTTTT. Translated: CASSSTGGNTGELFF.

The chain is built from TRBV7-2 and TRBJ2-7; the D gene is possibly TRBD1 (6 bases). Germline lookup yields CDR1 SGHTA and CDR2 FQGNSA. V lost 5 bases to trimming and J lost 5 bases, with 19 bases between them. The CDR3 consists of 15 residues. CDR3 residues: CASSRKSGARDEQYF. DNA for the CDR3: TGTGCCAGCAGCCGGAAATCAGGGGCTCGGGACGAGCAGTACTTC.

In its sample, this clonotype was seen many times. The chain uses TRBV10-1 and TRBJ1-2; TRBD1 matches 12 bases. CDR3 length: 15 residues. Germline CDR1 and CDR2: WNHNN and SYGVQD (reference sequence). V was pared by 10 bases and J by 1 base, with 7 bases of the junction left unmatched. The chain's CDR3 is CAKGDRGPSNYGYTF. The CDR3 coding sequence is TGCGCCAAAGGGGACAGGGGGCCAAGTAACTATGGCTACACCTTC.

This clonotype was observed a few times. The chain links TRBV10-3 to TRBJ2-5; 7 nucleotides agree with TRBD2. Germline CDR1 ENHRY, CDR2 SYGVKD. V shed 6 bases, J shed 7 bases, and the junction held 5 bases outside the gene matches. The CDR3 loop spans 12 amino acids. The CDR3: CAIRPGEGTQYF. CDR3 in DNA: TGTGCCATCAGACCGGGGGAGGGGACCCAGTACTTC.

V is TRBV6-1 and J is TRBJ2-7; no reliable D call. Germline V gene lookup returns CDR1 MNHNS and CDR2 SASEGT. Trimming removed 6 bases at V and 5 bases at J, with 17 bases between. The CDR3 loop spans 14 amino acids. This CDR3 is CASSPLISPNEQYF. The CDR3, as DNA: TGTGCCAGCAGCCCTTTAATTAGCCCCAACGAGCAGTACTTC.

This clonotype was seen once. V is TRBV24-1 and J is TRBJ2-5, with D perhaps given as TRBD1 or TRBD2 (5 bases each). Deletions cut 4 bases from V and 2 bases from J, with 13 bases between. CDR3 length: 15 amino acids. The germline V gene encodes CDR1 KGHDR and CDR2 SFDVKD. The CDR3 DNA follows: TGTGCCACCAGTGAGCCCGGGACGCTACAAGAGACCCAGTACTTC. Protein sequence: CATSEPGTLQETQYF.